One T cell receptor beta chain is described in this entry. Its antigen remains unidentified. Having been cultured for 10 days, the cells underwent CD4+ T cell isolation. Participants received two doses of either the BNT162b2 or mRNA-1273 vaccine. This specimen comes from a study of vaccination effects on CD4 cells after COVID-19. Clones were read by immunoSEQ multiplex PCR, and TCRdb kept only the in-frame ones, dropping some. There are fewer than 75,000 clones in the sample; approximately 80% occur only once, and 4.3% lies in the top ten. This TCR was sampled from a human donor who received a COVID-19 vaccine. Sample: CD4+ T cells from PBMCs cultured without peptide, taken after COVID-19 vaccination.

CDR3 sequence: CASSRDRERGYTF. The CDR3 DNA follows: TGTGCCAGCAGCCGGGACAGGGAACGGGGCTACACCTTC. The chain uses TRBV28 and TRBJ1-2; TRBD1 matches 9 bases. V lost 6 bases and J lost 8; bases outside the gene matches: 7. CDR1 MDHEN and CDR2 SYDVKM come from the germline V gene. The CDR3 has 13 amino acids.